This passage covers 10 T cell receptor beta chains from one sample sequenced in a study of T cell responses to AZD1222 COVID-19 vaccine. This table comes from immunoSEQ multiplex PCR, and its TCRdb copy is limited to in-frame clones, with some not included. The sample shows about 140,000 clones, 85% to 95% of them seen only once. This material consisted of peripheral blood, taken on day 0 of AZD1222 vaccination. These receptors were taken from an adult in good health.

This sequence joins TRBV4-1 and TRBJ2-7, with a possible D match to TRBD1 (5 bases). This CDR3 region has 14 residues. The V gene lost 0 bases and the J gene lost 4 bases, with 10 bases spanning the gap. In germline, CDR1 is MGHRA, CDR2 YSYEKL. For the CDR3, the DNA is TGCGCCAGCAGCCAAGATTTACAGGTTTACGAGCAGTACTTC. This sequence encodes CASSQDLQVYEQYF.

The genes are TRBV19 and TRBJ2-7; 11 positions agree with TRBD1. The CDR3 totals 15 residues. Germline-derived CDR1 and CDR2 are LNHDA and SQIVND (reference sequence). The V and J ends lost 3 bases and 10 bases, in that order; junction bases with no gene match: 11. Here the CDR3 reads CASSISDGTGGPQYF. CDR3 bases: TGTGCCAGTAGTATTTCAGACGGGACAGGGGGACCACAGTACTTC.

V usage is TRBV7-2 and J usage is TRBJ2-5, with D possibly being TRBD1 (6 bases). Between the trimmed V and J ends, which lost 4 bases and 5 bases, there was a span of 17 bases. Germline V CDR1 and CDR2: SGHTA, FQGNSA. The CDR3 extends over 15 amino acids. CDR3 DNA: TGTGCCAGCAGCTCGCGACAGGCTAGGCGGGAGACCCAGTACTTC. It translates to CASSSRQARRETQYF.

The chain recombines TRBV20-1 with TRBJ2-3, with 7 positions matching TRBD2. V lost 3 bases, J lost 4 bases, and 7 bases stayed unmatched. The CDR3 loop spans 14 amino acids. Germline values: CDR1 DFQATT, CDR2 SNEGSKA (reference sequence). CDR3 residues: CSASGGSSPDTQYF. The CDR3 coding sequence is TGCAGTGCTAGTGGCGGGAGCTCGCCAGATACGCAGTATTTT.

J is TRBJ1-6 and V is TRBV15; D gene uncertain. With 1 base removed from V and 2 bases from J, the gap between germline ends came to 6 bases. The CDR3 spans 15 residues. Germline CDR1 LNHNV, CDR2 YYDKDF (reference sequence). The CDR3 loop reads CATSRGTAYNSPLHF. The CDR3 region has the DNA TGTGCCACCAGCAGAGGGACGGCCTATAATTCACCCCTCCACTTT.

CDR3 region: CASSYGVAESYEQYF. CDR3 nucleotide sequence: TGTGCCAGCAGTTACGGGGTGGCAGAGAGCTACGAGCAGTACTTC. This sequence joins TRBV6-5 and TRBJ2-7, with D uncertain. Trimming took 2 bases from V and 3 from J, leaving 14 bases between them. CDR3 length: 15 residues. Looked up from germline, CDR1 is MNHEY and CDR2 is SVGAGI.

The rearrangement links TRBV27 to TRBJ1-5, with D maybe TRBD1 (5 bases). Germline lookup yields CDR1 MNHEY and CDR2 SMNVEV (reference sequence). The CDR3 spans 14 residues. The ends were cut back, 4 bases at V and 7 bases at J, with 14 bases in the middle. In DNA, the CDR3 is TGTGCCAGCAGTTCCTCAAGGGGTATACAGCCCCAGCATTTT. Protein sequence: CASSSSRGIQPQHF.

The chain combines TRBV5-1 with TRBJ1-4; D not resolved. CDR1 SGHRS and CDR2 YFSETQ come from the germline V gene. V gave up 4 bases and J gave up 4 bases, with 8 bases separating them. CDR3 length: 13 amino acids. CDR3 region: CASSQQDNEKLFF. As DNA, the CDR3 is TGCGCCAGCAGCCAGCAGGATAATGAAAAACTGTTTTTT.

The gene calls are TRBV30 and TRBJ2-1; D not certain. Trimming left V 6 bases short and J 0 bases short, with 18 bases between. This CDR3 comprises 16 residues. Germline-derived CDR1 and CDR2 are GTSNPN and SVGIG (reference sequence). CDR3 DNA: TGTGCCTGTAAGAGGCCAGTCCAAAGCTCCTACAATGAGCAGTTCTTC. Protein product: CACKRPVQSSYNEQFF.

The chain recombines TRBV23-1 with TRBJ2-7; weak D call: TRBD2 (6 bases). TRBV23-1 has ORF status, its function being uncertain. The CDR3 is 13 amino acids. Trimming removed 4 bases at V and 2 bases at J, with 9 bases between. CDR3 protein: CASSLGLTYEQYF. The CDR3, as DNA: TGCGCCAGCAGTCTCGGACTAACCTACGAGCAGTACTTC.